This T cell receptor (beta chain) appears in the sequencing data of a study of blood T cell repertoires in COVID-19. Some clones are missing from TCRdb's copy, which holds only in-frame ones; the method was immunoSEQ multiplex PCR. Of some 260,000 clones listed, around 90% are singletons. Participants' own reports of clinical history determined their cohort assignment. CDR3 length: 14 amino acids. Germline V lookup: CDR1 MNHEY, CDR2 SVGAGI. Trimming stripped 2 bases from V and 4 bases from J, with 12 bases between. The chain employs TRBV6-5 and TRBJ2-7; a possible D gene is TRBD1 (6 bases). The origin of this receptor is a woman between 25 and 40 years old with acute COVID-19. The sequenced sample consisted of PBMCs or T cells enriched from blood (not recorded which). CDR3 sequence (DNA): TGTGCCAGCAGTTACGGTCCAGGGGATTACGAGCAGTACTTC. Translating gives CASSYGPGDYEQYF.